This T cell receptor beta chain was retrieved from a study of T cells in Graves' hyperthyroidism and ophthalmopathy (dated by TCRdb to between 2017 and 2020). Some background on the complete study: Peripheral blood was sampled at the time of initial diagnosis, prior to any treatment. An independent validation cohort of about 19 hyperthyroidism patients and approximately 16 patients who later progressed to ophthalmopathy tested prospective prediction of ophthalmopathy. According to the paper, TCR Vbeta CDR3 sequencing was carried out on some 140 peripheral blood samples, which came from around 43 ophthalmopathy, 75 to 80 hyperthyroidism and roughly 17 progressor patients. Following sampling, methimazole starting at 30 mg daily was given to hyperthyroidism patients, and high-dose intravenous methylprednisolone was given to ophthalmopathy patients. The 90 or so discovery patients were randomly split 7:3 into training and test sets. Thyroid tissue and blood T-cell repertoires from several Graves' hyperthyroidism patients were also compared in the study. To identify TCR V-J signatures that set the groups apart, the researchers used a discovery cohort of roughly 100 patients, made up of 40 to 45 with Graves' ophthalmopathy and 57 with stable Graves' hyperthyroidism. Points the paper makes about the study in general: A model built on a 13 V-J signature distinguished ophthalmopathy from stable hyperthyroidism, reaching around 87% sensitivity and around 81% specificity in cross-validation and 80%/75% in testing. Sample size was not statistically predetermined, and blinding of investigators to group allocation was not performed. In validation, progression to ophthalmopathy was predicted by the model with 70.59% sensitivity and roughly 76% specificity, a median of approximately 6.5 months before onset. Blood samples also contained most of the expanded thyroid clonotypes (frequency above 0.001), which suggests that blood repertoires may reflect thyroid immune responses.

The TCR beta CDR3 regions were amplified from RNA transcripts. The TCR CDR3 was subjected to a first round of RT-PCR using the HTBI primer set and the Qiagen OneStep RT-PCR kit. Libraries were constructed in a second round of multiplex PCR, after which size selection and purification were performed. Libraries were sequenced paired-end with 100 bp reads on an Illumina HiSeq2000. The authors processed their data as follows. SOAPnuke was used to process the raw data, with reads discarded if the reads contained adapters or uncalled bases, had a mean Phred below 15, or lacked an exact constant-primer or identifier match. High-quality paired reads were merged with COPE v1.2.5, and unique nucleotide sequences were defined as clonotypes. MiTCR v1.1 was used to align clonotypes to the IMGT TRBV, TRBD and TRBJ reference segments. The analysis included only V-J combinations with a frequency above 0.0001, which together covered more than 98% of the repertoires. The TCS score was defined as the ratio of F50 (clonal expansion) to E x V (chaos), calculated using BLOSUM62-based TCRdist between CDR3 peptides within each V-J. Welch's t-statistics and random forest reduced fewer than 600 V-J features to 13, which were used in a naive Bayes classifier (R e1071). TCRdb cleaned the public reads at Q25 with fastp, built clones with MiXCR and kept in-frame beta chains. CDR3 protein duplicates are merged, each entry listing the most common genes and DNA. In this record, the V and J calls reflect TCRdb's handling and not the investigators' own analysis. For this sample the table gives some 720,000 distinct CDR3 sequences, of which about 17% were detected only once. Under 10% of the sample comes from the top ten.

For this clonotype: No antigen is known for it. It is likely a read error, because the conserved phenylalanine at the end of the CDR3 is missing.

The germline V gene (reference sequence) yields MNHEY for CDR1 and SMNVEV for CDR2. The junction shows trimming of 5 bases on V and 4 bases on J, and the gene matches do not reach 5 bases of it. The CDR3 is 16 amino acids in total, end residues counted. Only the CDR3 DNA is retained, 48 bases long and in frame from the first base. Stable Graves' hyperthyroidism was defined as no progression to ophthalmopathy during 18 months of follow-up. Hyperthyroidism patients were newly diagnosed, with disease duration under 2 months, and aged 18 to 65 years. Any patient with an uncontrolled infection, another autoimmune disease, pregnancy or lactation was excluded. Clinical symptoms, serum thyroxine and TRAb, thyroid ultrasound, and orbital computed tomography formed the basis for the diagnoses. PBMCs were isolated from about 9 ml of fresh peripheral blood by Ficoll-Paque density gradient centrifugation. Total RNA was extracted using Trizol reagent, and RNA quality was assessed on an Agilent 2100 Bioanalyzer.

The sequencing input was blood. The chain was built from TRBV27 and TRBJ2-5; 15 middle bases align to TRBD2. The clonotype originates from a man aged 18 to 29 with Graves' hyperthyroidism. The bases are TGTGCCAGCAGTGATGTGGGACTAGCGGGAGGAGAGACCCAGTACTCC. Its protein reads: CASSDVGLAGGETQYS.